Detailed here is one T cell receptor beta chain. These data originate in a study of CD8+ T cells in alopecia areata. The authors extracted RNA and reverse transcribed it into cDNA as the sequencing template. The repertoire was sequenced with immunoSEQ multiplex PCR; TCRdb's copy has only in-frame clones and lacks some. Here the sample spans about 180,000 clones, around 51% being singletons. J lost 13 bases, V lost 6 bases, and 9 bases had no gene match. Germline-derived CDR1 and CDR2 are MNHEY and SMNVEV (reference sequence). The CDR3 extends over 13 amino acids. Treatment described: oral pan-JAK inhibitor, 5-10 mg twice daily.

This clonotype was sampled from a human donor with alopecia areata. The rearrangement joins TRBV27 to TRBJ1-6, with 7 bases identical to TRBD1. Sequences were derived from CD8+ T cells sorted from blood, sampled between weeks 51 and 54, from a patient treated with tofacitinib. CDR3 sequence reads: CASSRQGRIPLHF. The CDR3 DNA reads TGTGCCAGCAGCCGACAGGGTCGAATTCCCCTCCACTTT.